This is a list of T cell receptor beta chains from one sample in a study of T cell repertoires in cytomegalovirus infection. TCRdb fed the reads into MiXCR, producing one record per CDR3 protein. The data contain a few hundred thousand distinct CDR3 sequences, 35% to 50% of them singletons. These receptors lack a known antigen. Sequencing used cultured PBMCs, obtained from culture after CMV antigen stimulation. These TCRs come from a human donor in good health (CMV status not recorded). Some clones in this sample may be carry-over from other donors' samples. Both conserved end residues are part of each CDR3. A D gene is named only where the DNA matches it firmly. Where a row states a size, it is once, few, many or the class of an expanded clone; other rows omit it.

few TRBJ1-2 TRBD1 TRBV19 TGTGCCAGTAGTATCTCGGACAGGGGGCCCTATGGCTACACCTTC CASSISDRGPYGYTF
- TRBJ2-1 - TRBV24-1 TGTGCCACCAGTGATTCCGCAGGATATGGGCAGTTCTTC CATSDSAGYGQFF
- TRBJ1-5 - TRBV6-6 TGTGCCACCGCTGACAATCAGCCCCAGCATTTT CATADNQPQHF
once TRBJ2-3 TRBD2 TRBV7-9 TGTGCCAGCTGCTTTAGCGGGACAAACACAGATACGCAGTATTTT CASCFSGTNTDTQYF
few TRBJ1-4 - TRBV6-1 TGTGCCAGCAGTGAACTTGCAACTAATGAAAAACTGTTTTTT CASSELATNEKLFF
few TRBJ1-6 - TRBV7-2 TGTGCCAGCAGCTTAGGGTTAAGGGCCAGTTCACCCCTCCACTTT CASSLGLRASSPLHF
- TRBJ2-3 - TRBV20-1 TGCAGTGCTAGAGTGGCCTCAGCCGCAGATACGCAGTATTTT CSARVASAADTQYF
- TRBJ2-3 - TRBV10-3 TGTGCCATCAGGGATTTCGACGGACAAAGGGTATTCACAGATACGCAGTATTTT CAIRDFDGQRVFTDTQYF
- TRBJ1-5 - TRBV12-3/TRBV12-4 TGTGCCAGCAGTTGGGGGGGCCTACCCCAGCATTTT CASSWGGLPQHF
few TRBJ2-2 - TRBV6-2/TRBV6-3 TGTGCCAGCGGAGGAGATAGGGAGCTGTTTTTT CASGGDRELFF
- TRBJ1-6 - TRBV7-2 TGTGCCAGCAGCGGCCAAGGGGCAGAATATTCACCCCTCCACTTT CASSGQGAEYSPLHF
- TRBJ1-3 - TRBV11-2 TGTGCCTTCCAACCAACGAACGGAAACACCATATATTTT CAFQPTNGNTIYF
- TRBJ2-2 TRBD2 TRBV4-1 TGCGCCAGCAGCCGAGGACTAGCGGGAGTATCCGGGGAGCTGTTTTTT CASSRGLAGVSGELFF
- TRBJ2-7 - TRBV4-1 TGCGCCAGCAGCCCTTTAGTGTCCCCCGAGCAGTACTTC CASSPLVSPEQYF
few TRBJ2-1 TRBD2 TRBV10-3 TGTGCCATCAGTGAGTCCGGACTAGCGGGACCGCATGAGCAGTTCTTC CAISESGLAGPHEQFF
- TRBJ2-3 - TRBV12-3/TRBV12-4 TGTGCCAGCAGTTTTGAACAGACCTCTAGCACAGATACGCAGTATTTT CASSFEQTSSTDTQYF
few TRBJ1-6 - TRBV7-2 TGTGCCAGCAGCTTAGATTATGGGGCGCGTTCACCCCTCCACTTT CASSLDYGARSPLHF
- TRBJ2-2 TRBD2 TRBV12-3/TRBV12-4 TGTGCCACCCGACGGCGGGGGGGGCACACCGGGGAGCTGTTTTTT CATRRRGGHTGELFF
- TRBJ2-3 TRBD2 TRBV2 TGTGCCAGCAGTGTCCGGACTAGCGTGGATACGCAGTATTTT CASSVRTSVDTQYF
few TRBJ2-7 TRBD2 TRBV19 TGTGCCGGTCCGGGGCGGGGGGGAAAAACCTACGAGCAGTACTTC CAGPGRGGKTYEQYF
few TRBJ1-5 - TRBV27 TGTGCCAGCAGTTCAGGATTGGATCAGCCCCAGCATTTT CASSSGLDQPQHF
- TRBJ2-5 - TRBV2 TGTGCCAGCAGTTACAGGGTAGAAGAGACCCAGTACTTC CASSYRVEETQYF
- TRBJ2-3 - TRBV9 TGTGCCAGCAGCCCTTCGTCGTGGGGGGCCGCGCAGTATTTT CASSPSSWGAAQYF
few TRBJ1-1 - TRBV7-6 TGTGCCAGCAGCTTAAATTCGAGGGGAACTGAAGCTTTCTTT CASSLNSRGTEAFF
- TRBJ2-3 - TRBV4-3 TGCGCCAGCAGCCCAGGGGGGTCGGGCACAGATACGCAGTATTTT CASSPGGSGTDTQYF
- TRBJ2-3 - TRBV4-3 TGCGCCAGCAGCCAAGATCACCGGCTCTCGCAGTATTTT CASSQDHRLSQYF
few TRBJ1-5 - TRBV5-6 TGTGCCAGCAGCCAGAGGTCTTTTGGAAATCAGCCCCAGCATTTT CASSQRSFGNQPQHF
- TRBJ1-5 - TRBV12-5 TGTGCTAGTGGTTCCCGCAAGAATCAGCCCCAGCATTTT CASGSRKNQPQHF
- TRBJ2-5 - TRBV2 TGTGCCAGCAGTACCGGGACAAGGAGGGGAGAGACCCAGTACTTC CASSTGTRRGETQYF
- TRBJ1-5 TRBD1 TRBV7-9 TGTGCCAGCAGCTACTCAGGGGGCGGGAATCAGCCCCAGCATTTT CASSYSGGGNQPQHF